The table lists the clone carrying this T cell receptor beta chain with many counts. Its antigen is not identified. Three rounds of nested PCR, following a modified ARM-PCR protocol, produced the TCRbeta library. TCRdb itself ran the multiplex PCR reads through MiXCR, one entry per CDR3 protein. Among some 77,000 distinct CDR3 sequences listed, 65% to 75% were seen once. This record comes from a study of tumor and adjacent non-tumor tissue in lung cancer. About the research overall: On average, productive TCRbeta reads reached about 4.4 million per sample.

Findings of the study overall: Patients with more diverse tumor TCRs had worse survival. Compared with tumor, normal lung showed significantly lower TCR diversity.

RNA was extracted from bulk tissue without any cell sorting. Donors were chemotherapy-naive, newly diagnosed lung cancer surgical patients in China, August–late 2014. The sample taken for sequencing was lung tumor tissue. This TCR was sampled from a woman between 65 and 79 years old with non-small cell lung cancer.

CDR3 amino acids: CASRPPTGNTEAFF. CDR3 nucleotides: TGTGCCAGCAGGCCTCCGACGGGAAACACTGAAGCTTTCTTT. The rearrangement uses TRBV6-6 and TRBJ1-1; D ambiguous. The CDR3 loop spans 14 amino acids. Germline V CDR1 and CDR2: MNHNY, SVGAGI (reference sequence). Trimming removed 6 bases at V and 2 bases at J, with 13 bases between.